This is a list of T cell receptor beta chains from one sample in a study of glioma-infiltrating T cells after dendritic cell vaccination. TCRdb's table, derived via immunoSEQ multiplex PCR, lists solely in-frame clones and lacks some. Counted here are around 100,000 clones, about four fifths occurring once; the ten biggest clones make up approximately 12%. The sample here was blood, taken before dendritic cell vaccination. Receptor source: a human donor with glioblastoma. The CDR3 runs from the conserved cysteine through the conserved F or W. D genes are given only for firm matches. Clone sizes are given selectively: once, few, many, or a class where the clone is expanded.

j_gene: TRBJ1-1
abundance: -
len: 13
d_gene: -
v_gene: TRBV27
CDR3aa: CASSMDRNTEAFF
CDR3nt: TGTGCCAGCAGCATGGACAGGAACACTGAAGCTTTCTTT

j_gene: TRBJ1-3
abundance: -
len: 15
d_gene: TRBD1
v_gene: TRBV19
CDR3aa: CASKEDRRSGNTIYF
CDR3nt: TGTGCCAGTAAGGAGGACAGGCGCTCTGGAAACACCATATATTTT

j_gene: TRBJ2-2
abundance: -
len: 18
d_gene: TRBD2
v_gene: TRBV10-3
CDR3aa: CAISPTLAGGPSTGELFF
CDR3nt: TGTGCCATCAGCCCCACACTAGCGGGGGGGCCAAGCACCGGGGAGCTGTTTTTT

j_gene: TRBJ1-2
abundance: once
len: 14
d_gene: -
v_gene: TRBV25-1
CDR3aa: CASSIPGRSYGYTF
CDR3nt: TGTGCCAGCAGCATCCCTGGCCGCAGCTATGGCTACACCTTC

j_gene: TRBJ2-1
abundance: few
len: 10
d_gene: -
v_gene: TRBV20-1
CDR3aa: CSVRGGEQFF
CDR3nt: TGCAGTGTCAGGGGAGGGGAGCAGTTCTTC

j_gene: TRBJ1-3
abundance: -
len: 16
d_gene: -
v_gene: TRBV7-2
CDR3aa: CASSLAPGNSGNTIYF
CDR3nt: TGTGCCAGCAGCTTAGCCCCAGGCAACTCTGGAAACACCATATATTTT

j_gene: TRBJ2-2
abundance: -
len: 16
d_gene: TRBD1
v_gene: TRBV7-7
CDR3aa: CASSSDRGRNTGELFF
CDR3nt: TGTGCTAGCAGCTCGGACAGGGGGCGAAACACCGGGGAGCTGTTTTTT

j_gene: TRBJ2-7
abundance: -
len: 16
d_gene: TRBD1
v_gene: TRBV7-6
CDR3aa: CASSLREQGPGYEQYF
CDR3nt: TGTGCCAGCAGCCTACGAGAACAGGGGCCAGGCTACGAGCAGTACTTC

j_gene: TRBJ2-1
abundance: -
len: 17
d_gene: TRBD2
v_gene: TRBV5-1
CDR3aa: CASSLGLGTGGYNEQFF
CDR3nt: TGCGCCAGCAGCTTGGGCCTTGGGACGGGGGGGTACAATGAGCAGTTCTTC

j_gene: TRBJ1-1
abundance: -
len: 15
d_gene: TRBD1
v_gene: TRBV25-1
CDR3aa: CASSHRDRPGTEAFF
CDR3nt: TGTGCCAGCAGTCACCGGGACAGACCGGGAACTGAAGCTTTCTTT

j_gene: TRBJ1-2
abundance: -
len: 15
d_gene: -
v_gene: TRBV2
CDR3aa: CASSEARGSNYGYTF
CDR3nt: TGTGCCAGCAGTGAAGCGAGGGGGTCCAACTATGGCTACACCTTC

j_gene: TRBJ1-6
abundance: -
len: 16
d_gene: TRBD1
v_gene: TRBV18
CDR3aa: CASSPTGDESNSPLHF
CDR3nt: TGTGCCAGCTCACCTACAGGGGATGAAAGTAATTCACCCCTCCACTTT

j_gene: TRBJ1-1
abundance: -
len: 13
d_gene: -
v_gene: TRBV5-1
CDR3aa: CASNLGGTTEAFF
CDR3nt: TGCGCCAGCAACCTGGGGGGGACGACTGAAGCTTTCTTT

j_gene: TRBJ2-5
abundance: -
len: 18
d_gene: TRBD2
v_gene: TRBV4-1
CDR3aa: CASSQDLLAGGPGETQYF
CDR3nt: TGCGCCAGCAGCCAAGATCTACTAGCGGGGGGGCCAGGGGAGACCCAGTACTTC

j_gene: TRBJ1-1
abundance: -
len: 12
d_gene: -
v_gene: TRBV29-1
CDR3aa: CSVGGANTEAFF
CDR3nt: TGCAGCGTTGGAGGAGCGAACACTGAAGCTTTCTTT

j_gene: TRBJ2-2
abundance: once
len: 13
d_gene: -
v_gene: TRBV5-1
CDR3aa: CASSPANTGELFF
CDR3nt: TGCGCCAGCAGCCCCGCGAACACCGGGGAGCTGTTTTTT

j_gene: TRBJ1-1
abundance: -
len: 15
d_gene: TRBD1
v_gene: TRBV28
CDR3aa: CASSPSAGTGTEAFF
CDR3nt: TGTGCCAGCAGCCCCTCAGCCGGGACAGGGACTGAAGCTTTCTTT

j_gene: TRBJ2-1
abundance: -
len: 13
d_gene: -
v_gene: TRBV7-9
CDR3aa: CASAQGQGNEQFF
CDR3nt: TGTGCCAGCGCCCAAGGGCAGGGCAATGAGCAGTTCTTC

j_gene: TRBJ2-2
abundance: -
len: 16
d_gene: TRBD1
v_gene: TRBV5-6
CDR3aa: CASSLAGTGRTGELFF
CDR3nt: TGTGCCAGCAGCTTGGCGGGGACAGGGAGGACCGGGGAGCTGTTTTTT

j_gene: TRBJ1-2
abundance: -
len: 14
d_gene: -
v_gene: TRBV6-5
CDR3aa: CASSPSQAVYGYTF
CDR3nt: TGTGCCAGCAGTCCCTCACAGGCCGTCTATGGCTACACCTTC

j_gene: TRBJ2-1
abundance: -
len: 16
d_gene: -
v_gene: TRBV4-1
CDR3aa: CASSQAGRGRRNEQFF
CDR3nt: TGCGCCAGCTCCCAAGCGGGCAGGGGAAGGAGGAATGAGCAGTTCTTC

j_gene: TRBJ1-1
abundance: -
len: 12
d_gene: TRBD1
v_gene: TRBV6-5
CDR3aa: CASSSDRDVAFF
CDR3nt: TGTGCCAGCAGCTCAGACAGGGATGTAGCTTTCTTT

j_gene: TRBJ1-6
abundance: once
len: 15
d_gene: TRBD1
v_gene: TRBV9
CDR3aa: CASSVGQGRSAPLHF
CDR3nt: TGTGCCAGCAGCGTCGGACAGGGGAGGAGTGCACCCCTCCACTTT

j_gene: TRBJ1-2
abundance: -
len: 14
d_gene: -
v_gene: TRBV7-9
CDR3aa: CASSLWTDGAKGTF
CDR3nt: TGTGCCAGCAGCTTATGGACAGACGGCGCAAAAGGCACCTTC

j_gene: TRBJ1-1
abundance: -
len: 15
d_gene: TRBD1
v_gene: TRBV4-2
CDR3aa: CASRRGQGMNTEAFF
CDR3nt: TGTGCCAGCAGGCGAGGACAGGGTATGAACACTGAAGCTTTCTTT